This T cell receptor (beta chain) was found in a study of neurological immune-mediated disorders (dated by TCRdb to between 2018 and 2021). With regard to the full study: Among the 34 multiple sclerosis patients, some 31 had relapsing-remitting MS and 3 had secondary progressive MS. Using UMI-based sequencing, the study compared peripheral blood TCR-beta repertoires from patients with HTLV-I-associated myelopathy (HAM/TSP), patients with multiple sclerosis, and healthy controls. The approximately 100 TCR-beta libraries included longitudinal samples, technical triplicates and paired sorted CD4+ and CD8+ T-cell subsets alongside PBMC samples. The cohort was made up of about 65 subjects, consisting of around 14 HAM/TSP patients, some 34 multiple sclerosis patients and 20 healthy controls.

What the work shows at the level of the full study, not this receptor alone: TCR clonal expansion was greatest in HAM/TSP patients and smallest in MS patients, who ranked below even healthy controls. Across subjects, expanded clones never shared an identical CDR3 amino acid sequence, which suggests that the TCR-beta repertoires in every group were private. No association of the MS cluster with clinical or MRI features was observed, and the need for larger cohorts was stated by the authors. Phylogenetic analysis grouped repertoires from 18 of 34 MS patients into a cluster of related CDR3 sequences, suggesting a possible repertoire-level signature.

Unsorted PBMC libraries were generated from 2 million PBMCs stored in RNAlater at -80 °C until RNA extraction. The multiple sclerosis patients were enrolled in a US clinical protocol that evaluated disease progression with magnetic resonance imaging. Peripheral blood underwent Ficoll-Hypaque density gradient centrifugation to isolate PBMCs, which were then cryopreserved in liquid nitrogen. This clonotype was counted ten times or more. The target of this receptor is not known. No clone much larger than this one lies a single base away; base qualities are absent. The CDR3 covers 19 residues, taking in both the cysteine and the phenylalanine. Just the 57-base CDR3 DNA is kept, in frame starting at base 1. The junction carries 31 bases between V and J, which are trimmed by 6 bases and 7 bases respectively. cDNA was synthesized by template-switch 5'RACE using a primer with a 10-nucleotide random unique molecular identifier that tagged each TCR transcript. Every sequencing run covered 15-18 subjects and yielded more than 170 million TCR-beta sequences. Total RNA was extracted with the RNeasy kit. The KAPA Real-time Library Amplification kit was used to amplify TCR-beta VDJ regions with primers for the TCR constant region and the 5'RACE anchor. A first PCR added sample indexes and Illumina adaptors, and a second PCR then raised library yield. After Ampure bead purification, the roughly 650 bp TCR product was size-selected on a 2% E-gel SizeSelection system. Before pooling, libraries had their quality checked on a Bioanalyzer, their concentration measured with Qubit, and their quantity determined with the Kapa Library Quantification kit. An Illumina HiSeq 2500 sequenced the libraries paired-end 2 x 150 bp. To increase sequence diversity, roughly 24-32% phiX was spiked into each library pool. The authors processed their data as follows. The UMI-based MiGEC pipeline processed quality-filtered reads and removed over 80% of raw TCR sequences during error correction. VDJ genes were aligned to IMGT germline references, and each clonotype was defined by a unique CDR3 amino acid sequence together with V-J genes. VDJtools evaluated clonal expansion, Shannon diversity and CDR3 relatedness (CalcPairwiseDistances, ClusterSamples); CLCbio workbench built phylogenetic trees. Clones with at least 8 unique UMIs were defined as expanded, with this threshold being based on coefficient-of-variation modelling across technical triplicates. In TCRdb, the public reads were trimmed at Q25 with fastp and aligned with MiXCR, with productive beta chains retained. For every CDR3 protein sequence, its rows merge into one entry that carries the most common genes and DNA. Here the V and J calls rest on TCRdb's processing, not on the authors' analysis. The sample contains some 61,000 distinct CDR3 sequences, roughly 3.6% of them found a single time. Jointly, the top ten make up roughly 1.4% of the sample.

Input material: PBMCs. This receptor was taken from a man in his thirties or forties with multiple sclerosis. The chain uses TRBV12-3 or TRBV12-4 and TRBJ2-1, with the D gene call left open. CDR3 loop: CASSPSFGPSSTRKNEQFF. The DNA reads TGTGCCAGCAGCCCCTCCTTTGGACCGTCTTCGACTCGTAAGAATGAGCAGTTCTTC.